This T cell receptor (beta chain) originates from a study of blood T cell repertoires in COVID-19. Looking at the study overall: Sample material is recorded as cDNA or gDNA derived from T cells, B-cell-depleted T cells, or PBMCs.

Using immunoSEQ multiplex PCR, the repertoire was profiled, and TCRdb retains in-frame clones only, with some absent. Of almost 250,000 clones in the sample, more than 75% are singletons; the top ten hold about 1.6%. The origin of this receptor is a woman aged 45-59 years who had recovered from COVID-19. Sequences were obtained from PBMCs or T cells enriched from blood (not recorded which).

The CDR3 protein is CASSPRGSSYNEQFF. CDR3 DNA sequence: TGTGCCAGCAGCCCCCGGGGGAGCTCCTACAATGAGCAGTTCTTC. The chain links TRBV11-3 to TRBJ2-1; the D gene is possibly TRBD2 (6 bases). V lost 5 bases and J 0 bases, leaving 11 bases between the germline ends. The length of the CDR3 is 15 residues. Germline V gene sequence: CDR1 SGHNT, CDR2 YENEEA.